Listed below are T cell receptor beta chains from one sample, sequenced in a study of blood T cell repertoires in COVID-19. Data came from immunoSEQ multiplex PCR; TCRdb stores just in-frame clones and leaves some out. Of 97,000 or so clones listed, approximately 86% are singletons. Sequenced: peripheral blood. The receptors here all came from a woman aged 45 to 65 with COVID-19, enrolled during active disease. Both conserved end residues are part of each CDR3. Fields, in order: clone size, V gene, D gene, J gene, CDR3 protein, CDR3 DNA. D genes are given only for firm matches. A clone size is listed for some rows: how often the clone was seen (once, few, many), or a class if it is expanded.

size: -
V: TRBV11-2
D: -
J: TRBJ2-7
CDR3: CASSLGFGGAYEQYF
DNA: TGTGCCAGCAGCTTAGGCTTCGGTGGAGCCTACGAGCAGTACTTC

size: -
V: TRBV9
D: TRBD2
J: TRBJ2-2
CDR3: CASSARLAGVTGELFF
DNA: TGTGCCAGCAGCGCTAGACTAGCGGGAGTCACCGGGGAGCTGTTTTTT

size: once
V: TRBV10-3
D: TRBD1
J: TRBJ1-1
CDR3: CAIRTDREGAEAFF
DNA: TGTGCCATCAGAACGGACAGGGAAGGGGCTGAAGCTTTCTTT

size: once
V: TRBV4-1
D: TRBD1
J: TRBJ2-4
CDR3: CASSQGEQGAAKNIQYF
DNA: TGCGCCAGCAGCCAAGGTGAACAGGGGGCCGCCAAAAACATTCAGTACTTC

size: -
V: TRBV5-4
D: -
J: TRBJ1-2
CDR3: CASSPGSVGGYTF
DNA: TGTGCCAGCAGCCCGGGGAGCGTGGGGGGCTACACCTTC

size: -
V: TRBV30
D: -
J: TRBJ1-1
CDR3: CAWSSHRRGTEAFF
DNA: TGTGCCTGGAGTTCTCATCGGAGAGGCACTGAAGCTTTCTTT

size: -
V: TRBV3-1/TRBV3-2
D: -
J: TRBJ2-4
CDR3: CASSQGEGLFRYF
DNA: TGTGCCAGCAGCCAGGGCGAGGGTCTCTTTAGGTACTTC

size: -
V: TRBV24-1
D: TRBD2
J: TRBJ2-5
CDR3: CATSDLQASGETQYF
DNA: TGTGCCACCAGTGATTTGCAGGCTAGCGGGGAGACCCAGTACTTC

size: -
V: TRBV2
D: TRBD2
J: TRBJ2-7
CDR3: CASLGQRGDYEQYF
DNA: TGTGCCAGCCTCGGGCAGCGGGGGGATTACGAGCAGTACTTC

size: -
V: TRBV7-9
D: TRBD1
J: TRBJ1-1
CDR3: CASSGHRGLGNTEAFF
DNA: TGTGCCAGCAGCGGACACAGGGGACTTGGGAACACTGAAGCTTTCTTT

size: -
V: TRBV19
D: -
J: TRBJ1-5
CDR3: CASSIRGQYKIGNQPQHF
DNA: TGTGCCAGTAGTATAAGAGGGCAGTATAAGATCGGCAATCAGCCCCAGCATTTT

size: -
V: TRBV7-8
D: -
J: TRBJ1-1
CDR3: CASSPRNTEAFF
DNA: TGTGCCAGCAGCCCGCGGAACACTGAAGCTTTCTTT

size: -
V: TRBV27
D: TRBD2
J: TRBJ2-3
CDR3: CASNGGGTTDTQYF
DNA: TGTGCCAGCAATGGGGGGGGTACCACAGATACGCAGTATTTT

size: -
V: TRBV4-3
D: -
J: TRBJ1-2
CDR3: CASSQGIGGRSFTF
DNA: TGCGCCAGCAGCCAAGGGATCGGAGGCAGGAGTTTCACCTTC

size: -
V: TRBV29-1
D: -
J: TRBJ1-2
CDR3: CSVGERYGYTF
DNA: TGCAGCGTAGGAGAAAGGTATGGCTACACCTTC

size: -
V: TRBV28
D: TRBD1
J: TRBJ1-5
CDR3: CATQTGHQPQHF
DNA: TGTGCCACCCAGACAGGGCATCAGCCCCAGCATTTT

size: -
V: TRBV11-2
D: TRBD1
J: TRBJ1-5
CDR3: CASSLAEDRGRGNQPQHF
DNA: TGTGCCAGCAGCTTAGCCGAGGACAGGGGGCGCGGCAATCAGCCCCAGCATTTT

size: -
V: TRBV5-1
D: TRBD2
J: TRBJ2-3
CDR3: CASSQRLAGTDTQYF
DNA: TGCGCCAGCAGCCAAAGACTAGCGGGCACAGATACGCAGTATTTT

size: -
V: TRBV5-4
D: TRBD1
J: TRBJ2-3
CDR3: CASSRDRADTQYF
DNA: TGTGCCAGCAGCCGGGACAGGGCTGATACGCAGTATTTT

size: -
V: TRBV7-9
D: TRBD1
J: TRBJ1-3
CDR3: CASSLAGTGGNTIYF
DNA: TGTGCCAGCAGCTTAGCCGGGACAGGGGGAAACACCATATATTTT

size: few
V: TRBV28
D: -
J: TRBJ1-5
CDR3: CASTPPAGESNQPQHF
DNA: TGTGCCAGCACCCCCCCTGCAGGGGAAAGCAATCAGCCCCAGCATTTT

size: -
V: TRBV25-1
D: -
J: TRBJ2-7
CDR3: CASSARRAEMGKEQYF
DNA: TGTGCCAGCAGTGCCCGGCGGGCAGAAATGGGGAAGGAGCAGTACTTC

size: -
V: TRBV7-2
D: TRBD2
J: TRBJ2-3
CDR3: CASSSQAGFTDTQYF
DNA: TGTGCCAGCAGCTCTCAAGCGGGGTTCACAGATACGCAGTATTTT

size: -
V: TRBV28
D: -
J: TRBJ2-7
CDR3: CASRPGTYSSYEQYF
DNA: TGTGCCAGCAGACCCGGGACTTACAGCTCCTACGAGCAGTACTTC

size: -
V: TRBV6-6
D: -
J: TRBJ2-5
CDR3: CASRRIRNQETQYF
DNA: TGTGCCAGCAGGAGAATTCGCAACCAAGAGACCCAGTACTTC

size: -
V: TRBV5-8
D: -
J: TRBJ2-2
CDR3: CASSLELGGSGELFF
DNA: TGTGCCAGCAGCTTGGAATTAGGGGGTTCCGGGGAGCTGTTTTTT

size: -
V: TRBV29-1
D: -
J: TRBJ2-3
CDR3: CSVEDWRGSTDTQYF
DNA: TGCAGCGTTGAAGATTGGAGGGGAAGCACAGATACGCAGTATTTT

size: -
V: TRBV24-1
D: -
J: TRBJ2-3
CDR3: CATSDLLPGITDTQYF
DNA: TGTGCCACCAGTGATTTGCTTCCGGGGATCACAGATACGCAGTATTTT

size: -
V: TRBV10-3
D: -
J: TRBJ1-3
CDR3: CAISENRAGNTIYF
DNA: TGTGCCATCAGTGAAAACAGGGCAGGAAACACCATATATTTT

size: -
V: TRBV29-1
D: -
J: TRBJ1-6
CDR3: CSVVFGQGGSPLHF
DNA: TGCAGCGTTGTATTTGGGCAGGGTGGGTCACCCCTCCACTTT